This TCR beta chain came from a study of blood T cells in healthy people across ages. CDR3 length: 17 amino acids. Losses at the gene ends were 3 bases for V and 0 bases for J; bases not matched to a gene: 8. Germline-derived CDR1 and CDR2 are KGHDR and SFDVKD. PBMCs numbering at least 7 million were isolated per sample. Next came a second PCR, run for about 6 to 11 cycles, which used a sample-barcoded 5' primer along with a J-beta primer mix. TCRdb re-called the 5' RACE reads through MiXCR, storing one row per CDR3 protein. The table lists about 2 million distinct CDR3 sequences, 40% to 55% of them singletons, with 2% to 2.5% in the top ten. This clonotype has only one observation.

This rearrangement joins TRBV24-1 to TRBJ2-5, with TRBD1 identical over 8 bases. This TCR came from a woman in her thirties or forties in good health. Sequenced: blood. This chain's CDR3 is CATSDGDRRLYQETQYF. The CDR3 bases are TGTGCCACCAGTGATGGGGACAGGCGGTTGTACCAAGAGACCCAGTACTTC.